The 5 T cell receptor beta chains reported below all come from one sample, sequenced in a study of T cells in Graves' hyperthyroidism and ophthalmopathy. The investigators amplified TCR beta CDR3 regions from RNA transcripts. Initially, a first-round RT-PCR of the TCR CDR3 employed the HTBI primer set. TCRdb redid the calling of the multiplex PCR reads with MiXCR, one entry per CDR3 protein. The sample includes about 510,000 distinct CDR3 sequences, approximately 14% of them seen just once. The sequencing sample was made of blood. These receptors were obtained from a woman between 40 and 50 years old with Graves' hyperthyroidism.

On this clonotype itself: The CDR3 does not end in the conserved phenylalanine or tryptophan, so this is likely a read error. The CDR3 nucleotides read TGTGCCAGCAGTTCCGAAGGGATCGGCACTGAAGCTTTCTTA. The encoded protein is CASSSEGIGTEAFL. The chain joins TRBV6-9 to TRBJ1-1; no clear D gene. The germline V gene has CDR1 MNHGY and CDR2 SVAAGI. V lost 4 bases and J 4 bases, leaving 13 bases between the germline ends. The CDR3 is 14 residues long.

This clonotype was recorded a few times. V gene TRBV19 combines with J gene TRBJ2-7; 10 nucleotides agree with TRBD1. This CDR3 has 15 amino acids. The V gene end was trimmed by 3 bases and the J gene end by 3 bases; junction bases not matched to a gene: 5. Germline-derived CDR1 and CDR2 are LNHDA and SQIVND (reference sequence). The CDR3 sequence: CASSMGDRGGYEQYF. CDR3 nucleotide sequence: TGTGCCAGTAGTATGGGGGACAGGGGAGGCTACGAGCAGTACTTC.

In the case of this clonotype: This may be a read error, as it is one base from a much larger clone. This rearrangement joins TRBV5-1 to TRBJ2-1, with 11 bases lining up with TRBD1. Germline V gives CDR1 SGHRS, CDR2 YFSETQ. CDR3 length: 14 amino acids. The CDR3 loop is CASTGDRGFSEQSF. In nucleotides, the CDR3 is TGCGCCAGCACGGGGGACAGGGGGTTCAGTGAGCAGTCCTTC.

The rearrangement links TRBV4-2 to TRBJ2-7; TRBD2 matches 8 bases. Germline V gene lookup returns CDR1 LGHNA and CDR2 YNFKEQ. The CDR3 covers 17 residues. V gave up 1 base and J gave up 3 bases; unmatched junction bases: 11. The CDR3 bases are TGTGCCAGCAGCCAAGTTCCTATAACGGGAGGGCACTACGAGCAGTACTTC. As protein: CASSQVPITGGHYEQYF.

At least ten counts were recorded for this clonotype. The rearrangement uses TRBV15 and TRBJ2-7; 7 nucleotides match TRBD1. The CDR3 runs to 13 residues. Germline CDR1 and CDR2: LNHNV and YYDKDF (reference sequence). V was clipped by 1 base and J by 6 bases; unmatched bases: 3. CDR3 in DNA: TGTGCCACCAGCAGAGTCCGGGACAGCGAGCAGTACTTC. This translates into CATSRVRDSEQYF. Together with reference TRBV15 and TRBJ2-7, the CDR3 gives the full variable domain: DAMVIQNPRYQVTQFGKPVTLSCSQTLNHNVMYWYQQKSSQAPKLLFHYYDKDFNNEADTPDNFQSRRPNTSFCFLDIRSPGLGDTAMYLCATSRVRDSEQYFGPGTRLTVT.